The rows below give T cell receptor beta chains drawn from one sample of a study of T cells in Graves' hyperthyroidism and ophthalmopathy. TCRdb fed the multiplex PCR reads into MiXCR, producing one record per CDR3 protein. Of 300,000 to 400,000 distinct CDR3 sequences listed, over 11% are singletons. What was sequenced was blood. These receptors were obtained from a woman aged 60 to 75 with Graves' hyperthyroidism. Each CDR3 is given without its conserved first and last residue. Some rows mark clone size as missing; the rest say once, few, many or name a class of expanded clone.

clone_size v_call cdr3_aa
many TRBV20-1 SARRQASNQPQH
few TRBV5-6 ASSFRDRVLNEQF
many TRBV18 ASSPERSMNTEAF
. TRBV5-4 ASSPGLDQPQH
few TRBV12-3/TRBV12-4 ASSQTDGRTF
many TRBV5-5 ASSPRTSGRLTDTQY
. TRBV14 ASTTGTSGSNEQF
many TRBV10-3 AISEAGGYGYT
many TRBV27 ASKRQGGNEKLF
. TRBV15 ATSRVGFNEQF
many TRBV2 ASSPERRGETQY
. TRBV6-1 ASTDPGLAGSNEQY
. TRBV19 ASTSGTAYEQY
many TRBV27 ASSFYRAPSGDTQY
many TRBV28 ASRPDLQTPGHPNYGYT
many TRBV11-2 ASSWLAKNYNEQF
many TRBV4-1 ASSQDLRPSVDNEQF
few TRBV7-9 ASLPRGSRETQY
few TRBV19 ASSIARGPSGRADEQF
. TRBV18 ASSPPGTPWNEQF
. TRBV29-1 SVEIQDRSTDTQY
few TRBV20-1 SAPQSSSGNTIY
. TRBV5-1 ASSLATSGGTDTQY
many TRBV27 ASSSKPHTGNEQY
many TRBV7-9 ASSQPGEGLAKNIQY
few TRBV7-8 ASSSKPLASGVNTGELF
many TRBV28 ASSLSGANYGYT
many TRBV5-1 ASSVGTTHNEQF
. TRBV5-1 ASRAGPRDGELF
many TRBV11-2 ASTTGSGELF
. TRBV7-9 ASSRGDSGSYEQY
many TRBV20-1 SAIESNSNQPQH
many TRBV27 ASSLPTGARYNEQF
. TRBV2 ASREQGSEAF
few TRBV4-1 ASSQDLRDYYEQY
many TRBV24-1 ATSDSSGIDTQY
many TRBV12-3/TRBV12-4 ASSFRREWANEQF
many TRBV28 ASSPFRYFDQPQH
many TRBV6-1 ASSRGGGGENYNEQF
many TRBV18 ASSIGSGSYEQY
few TRBV15 ATSRDRWGNTIY
many TRBV24-1 ATSDARSNEQF
. TRBV4-1 ASSQDTRYEQY
many TRBV19 ASSIWGFGESSYEQY
many TRBV29-1 SASENGGSYNEQF
. TRBV19 ASSIFPNRVRNSNQPQH